These 15 T cell receptor beta chains came from one sample sequenced in a study of identical twins. A single record per CDR3 protein comes from TCRdb applying MiXCR to the 5' RACE reads. The table has 690,000 or so distinct CDR3 sequences, 8.5% to 9.5% seen once. This sample also belongs to another study, concerning yellow fever vaccine responses in identical twins.

The sequenced sample was PBMCs. The source of these receptors is a woman younger than 35 in good health.

This clonotype was counted between two and nine times. The chain has TRBV7-2 and TRBJ2-3; the D gene is possibly TRBD2 (6 bases). Germline assignment: CDR1 SGHTA and CDR2 FQGNSA. V dropped 5 bases and J dropped 6 bases, with 15 bases sitting between them. This CDR3 contains 14 residues. CDR3 residues: CASSRTTYSDTQYF. As DNA, the CDR3 is TGTGCCAGCAGCAGGACTACCTACTCGGATACGCAGTATTTT.

This chain connects TRBV7-2 to TRBJ2-7, with a tentative D call TRBD1 (5 bases). This CDR3 is built from 12 residues. V was clipped by 6 bases and J by 6 bases, with 12 bases between them. CDR1 and CDR2 (germline): SGHTA, FQGNSA. The CDR3 protein is CASSEPGFEQYF. CDR3 bases: TGTGCCAGCAGTGAACCAGGGTTCGAGCAGTACTTC. Combining the CDR3 with reference TRBV7-2 and TRBJ2-7 gives the whole variable domain GAGVSQSPSNKVTEKGKDVELRCDPISGHTALYWYRQSLGQGLEFLIYFQGNSAPDKSGLPSDRFSAERTGGSVSTLTIQRTQQEDSAVYLCASSEPGFEQYFGPGTRLTVT.

This clonotype was seen a handful of times. The chain employs TRBV25-1 and TRBJ2-1; TRBD2 matches 8 bases. The J segment lost 1 base and the V segment lost 3 bases, leaving 17 bases of the junction unmatched. The CDR3 length is 20 residues. CDR1 is MGHDK and CDR2 is SYGVNS in the germline V gene. In nucleotides, the CDR3 is TGTGCCAGCAGTGAGCTCACACCCAAGAGCGGGGGCCTATCCTACAATGAGCAGTTCTTC. It yields the protein CASSELTPKSGGLSYNEQFF.

At least ten counts were recorded for this clonotype. The rearrangement uses TRBV29-1 and TRBJ2-7; 7 positions match TRBD1. V gave up 6 bases and J gave up 0 bases; unmatched junction bases: 8. Per the germline V gene, CDR1 is SQVTM and CDR2 is ANQGSEA. This CDR3 is 14 amino acids long. CDR3 region: CSVRDRTSSYEQYF. Here the CDR3 DNA reads TGCAGCGTCCGGGACAGAACGAGCTCCTACGAGCAGTACTTC.

This sequence joins TRBV27 and TRBJ1-6; D perhaps matches TRBD1 (6 bases). CDR3 length equals 12 residues. V shed 4 bases and J shed 10 bases, with 8 bases lying between them. The germline gives CDR1 MNHEY, CDR2 SMNVEV (reference sequence). CDR3 loop: CASSSGESPLHF. In DNA, the CDR3 is TGTGCCAGCAGTTCAGGGGAGTCACCCCTCCACTTT.

The CDR3 region has the DNA TGTGCCAGCAGATCACGGGGGGTACATAGCTCCTACAATGAGCAGTTCTTC. Its translation is CASRSRGVHSSYNEQFF. This sequence joins TRBV7-2 and TRBJ2-1; 7 bases fit TRBD2. CDR3 length: 17 residues. Trimming cost V 6 bases and J 0 bases; bases outside gene matches: 11. Per germline, CDR1 SGHTA and CDR2 FQGNSA.

This clonotype was observed at least ten times. The J gene is TRBJ1-1, the V gene TRBV3-1; tentatively, D is TRBD1 (6 bases). V was clipped by 8 bases and J by 3 bases, with 7 bases between them. The CDR3 runs 11 residues. Germline V gene lookup returns CDR1 LGHDT and CDR2 YNNKEL (reference sequence). Here the CDR3 DNA reads TGTGCCAGCGGGGGCGACACTGAAGCTTTCTTT. This encodes CASGGDTEAFF.

V is TRBV9 and J is TRBJ1-2, with 9 bases identical to TRBD1. Germline V gene lookup returns CDR1 SGDLS and CDR2 YYNGEE. This CDR3 is 14 amino acids long. V shed 3 bases and J 4 bases; nucleotides not matched to a gene: 4. The CDR3 sequence: CASSGTGAIYGYTF. DNA of the CDR3: TGTGCCAGCAGCGGGACAGGGGCAATCTATGGCTACACCTTC.

There are a few counts of this clonotype. DNA of the CDR3: TGCAGTGCTAGATTCTATTTAGCGGGAGGCATCTCCTACGAGCAGTACTTC. Translation: CSARFYLAGGISYEQYF. The chain uses TRBV20-1 and TRBJ2-7, with 10 nucleotides matching TRBD2. This CDR3 region has 17 residues. Germline V lookup: CDR1 DFQATT, CDR2 SNEGSKA (reference sequence). Trimming removed 2 bases from V and 0 bases from J; junction bases left unmatched: 10.

This clonotype has ten or more counts. The V and J genes are TRBV7-2 and TRBJ2-7; 7 positions match TRBD2. The CDR3 loop spans 15 amino acids. CDR1 SGHTA and CDR2 FQGNSA come from the germline V gene. Trimming took 5 bases from V and 0 from J; bases not matched to a gene: 7. CDR3 protein: CASSLGGGYSYEQYF. In DNA form, the CDR3 reads TGTGCCAGCAGCCTGGGGGGGGGTTACTCCTACGAGCAGTACTTC.

This clonotype was seen more than once but under ten times. CDR3 bases: TGCAGTGCTAGAGATGCGACTCGGGGGTCTGAAGCTTTCTTT. Residues: CSARDATRGSEAFF. The chain recombines TRBV20-1 with TRBJ1-1; possible D gene TRBD1, 5 bases. Between the trimmed V and J ends, which lost 0 bases and 6 bases, there was a span of 14 bases. Germline V gene lookup returns CDR1 DFQATT and CDR2 SNEGSKA (reference sequence). The CDR3 spans 14 residues.

This clonotype was seen more than once but under ten times. CDR3 residues: CATSAETGKTQYF. The CDR3 region has the DNA TGTGCCACCAGCGCCGAGACAGGGAAGACCCAGTACTTC. The chain is built from TRBV15 and TRBJ2-5; 7 nucleotides agree with TRBD1. The CDR3 runs to 13 residues. In germline, CDR1 is LNHNV, CDR2 YYDKDF (reference sequence). The J segment lost 6 bases and the V segment lost 5 bases, leaving 6 bases of the junction unmatched.

V usage is TRBV9 and J usage is TRBJ2-2; 7 nucleotides agree with TRBD2. This CDR3 has 16 amino acids. V shed 0 bases and J 2 bases; nucleotides not matched to a gene: 4. Per germline, CDR1 SGDLS and CDR2 YYNGEE. CDR3 sequence (DNA): TGTGCCAGCAGCGTAGGGGCTAGCGGCAACACCGGGGAGCTGTTTTTT. As protein: CASSVGASGNTGELFF.

The rearrangement uses TRBV20-1 and TRBJ2-7; 11 bases agree with TRBD2. The germline CDR1 and CDR2 sequences are DFQATT and SNEGSKA (reference sequence). The CDR3 spans 14 residues. Unmatched junction bases numbered 6, after V lost 3 bases and J lost 5 bases. The DNA of the CDR3 is TGCAGTGCTAGGATAGCGGGAGGGGTCGACGAGCAGTACTTC. Translation gives CSARIAGGVDEQYF.

This clonotype came up a few times. V is TRBV12-3 or TRBV12-4 and J is TRBJ2-1; 14 positions agree with TRBD2. The ends lost 4 bases at V and 15 bases at J; junction bases unmatched: 14. CDR3 length: 16 amino acids. The CDR3 DNA reads TGTGCCAGCAGTTGGGGAGGACTAGCGGGAGGAGAAGAACGGTTCTTC. Amino acid sequence: CASSWGGLAGGEERFF.